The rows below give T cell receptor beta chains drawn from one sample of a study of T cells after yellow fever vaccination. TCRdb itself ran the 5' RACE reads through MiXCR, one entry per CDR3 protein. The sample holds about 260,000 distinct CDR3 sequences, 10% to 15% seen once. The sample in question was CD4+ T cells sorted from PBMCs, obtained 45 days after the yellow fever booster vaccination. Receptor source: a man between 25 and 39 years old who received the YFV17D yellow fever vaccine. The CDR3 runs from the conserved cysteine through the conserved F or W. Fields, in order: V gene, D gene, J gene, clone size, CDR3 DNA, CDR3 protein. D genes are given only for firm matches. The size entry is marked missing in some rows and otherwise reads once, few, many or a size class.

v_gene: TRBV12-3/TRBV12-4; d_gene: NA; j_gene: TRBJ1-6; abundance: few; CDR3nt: TGTGCCAGCAGTTCCAAGGAGAATTCACCCCTCCACTTT; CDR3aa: CASSSKENSPLHF
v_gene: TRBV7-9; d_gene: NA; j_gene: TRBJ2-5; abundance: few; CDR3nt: TGTGCCAGCTCTTGGGGAGGCCAAGAGACCCAGTACTTC; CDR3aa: CASSWGGQETQYF
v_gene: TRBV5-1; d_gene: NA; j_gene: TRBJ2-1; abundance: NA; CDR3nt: TGCGCCAGCAGCTTGGTGTCGGGGCTAGCGCGCTACAATGAGCAGTTCTTC; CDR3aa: CASSLVSGLARYNEQFF
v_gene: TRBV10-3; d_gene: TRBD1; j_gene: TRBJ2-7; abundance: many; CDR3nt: TGTGCCATCAGGGGGACAGATCTCTACGAGCAGTACTTC; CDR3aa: CAIRGTDLYEQYF
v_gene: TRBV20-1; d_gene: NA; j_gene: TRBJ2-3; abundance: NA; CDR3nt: TGCAGTGCTCCTAGGGTGGGGAGCTACACAGATACGCAGTATTTT; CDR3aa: CSAPRVGSYTDTQYF
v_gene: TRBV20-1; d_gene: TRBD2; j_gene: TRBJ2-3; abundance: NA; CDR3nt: TGCAGTGCTAGAGAGGGGGGGGTTACGCAGTATTTT; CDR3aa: CSAREGGVTQYF
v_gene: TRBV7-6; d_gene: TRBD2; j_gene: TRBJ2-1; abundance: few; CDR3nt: TGTGCCAGCAGCTTAGAAGCAACGGGGGGGGGAATCGCGGGACGGCAGTTCTTC; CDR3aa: CASSLEATGGGIAGRQFF
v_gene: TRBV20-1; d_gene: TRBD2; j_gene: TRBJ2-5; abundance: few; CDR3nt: TGCAGTGCTAGAGATTCCACACTAGCGTCTAAGGAGACCCAGTACTTC; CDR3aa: CSARDSTLASKETQYF
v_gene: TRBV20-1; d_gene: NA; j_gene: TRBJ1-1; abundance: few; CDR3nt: TGCAGTGCCAGGGACGTGCGTTTCAAAGAAGCTTTCTTT; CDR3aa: CSARDVRFKEAFF
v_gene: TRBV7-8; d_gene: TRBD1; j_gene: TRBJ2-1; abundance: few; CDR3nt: TGTGCCAGCAGCTTAGCGACTCGGGGACAGGGGGCGTATGAGCAGTTCTTC; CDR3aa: CASSLATRGQGAYEQFF
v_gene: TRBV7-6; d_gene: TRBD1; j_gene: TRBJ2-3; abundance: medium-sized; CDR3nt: TGTGCCAGCAGCTTGCAGGGGGCAGGCACAGATACGCAGTATTTT; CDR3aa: CASSLQGAGTDTQYF
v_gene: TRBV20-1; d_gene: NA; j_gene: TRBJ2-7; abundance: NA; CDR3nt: TGCAGTGCTAGACATCCCGGGACGGACTACGAGCAGTACTTC; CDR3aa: CSARHPGTDYEQYF
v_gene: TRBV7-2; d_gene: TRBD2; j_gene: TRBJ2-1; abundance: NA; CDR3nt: TGTGCCAGCAGCTCCGCCGGGACTAGCGGGACATGGTTCTTC; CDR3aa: CASSSAGTSGTWFF
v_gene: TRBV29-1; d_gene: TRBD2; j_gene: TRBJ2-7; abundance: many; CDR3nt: TGCAGCGTTGTAGTAGCGGGAGCCTACGAGCAGTACTTC; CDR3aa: CSVVVAGAYEQYF
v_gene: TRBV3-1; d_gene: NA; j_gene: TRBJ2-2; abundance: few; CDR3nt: TGTGCCAGCAGCACGATACAGGCCCTAACCCGAACTAGCCCCGGGGAGCTGTTTTTT; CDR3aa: CASSTIQALTRTSPGELFF
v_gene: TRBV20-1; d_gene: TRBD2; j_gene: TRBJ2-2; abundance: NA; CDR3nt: TGCAGTGCTAGCCCACTAGCGGGGATAAACGGCGGGGAGCTGTTTTTT; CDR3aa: CSASPLAGINGGELFF
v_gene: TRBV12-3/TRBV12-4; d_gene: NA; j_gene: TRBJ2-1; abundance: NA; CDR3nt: TGTGCCAGCAGCGCGACTAGACTTGAGCAGTTCTTC; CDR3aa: CASSATRLEQFF
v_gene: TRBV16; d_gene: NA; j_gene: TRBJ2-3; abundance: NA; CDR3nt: TGTGCCAGCAGCCAGGGGAGAGATACGCAGTATTTT; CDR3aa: CASSQGRDTQYF
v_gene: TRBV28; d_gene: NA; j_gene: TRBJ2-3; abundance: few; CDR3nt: TGTGCCAGCAGTTTATGGGGCCATAGCACAGATACGCAGTATTTT; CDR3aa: CASSLWGHSTDTQYF
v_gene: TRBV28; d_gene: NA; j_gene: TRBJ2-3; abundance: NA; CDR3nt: TGTGCCAGCTCTAGACCTAGCGTACAGAGTGATACGCAGTATTTT; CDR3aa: CASSRPSVQSDTQYF
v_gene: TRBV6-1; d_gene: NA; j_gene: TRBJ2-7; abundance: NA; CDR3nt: TGTGCCAGCAGTGAAGCAATGAGGGCACCCCCCTACGAGCAGTACTTC; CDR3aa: CASSEAMRAPPYEQYF
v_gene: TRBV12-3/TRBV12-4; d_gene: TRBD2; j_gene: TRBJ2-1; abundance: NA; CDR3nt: TGTGTCAGCAGCTCTAGCGGGAGAGGTGCGAACAATGAGCAGTTCTTC; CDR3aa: CVSSSSGRGANNEQFF
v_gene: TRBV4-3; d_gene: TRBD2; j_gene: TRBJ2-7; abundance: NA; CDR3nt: TGCGCCAGCAGCCAAGGACTAGCGGGCCATCACGAGCAGTACTTC; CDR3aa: CASSQGLAGHHEQYF
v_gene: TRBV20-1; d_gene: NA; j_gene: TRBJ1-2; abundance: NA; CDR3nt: TGCAGTGCTAGAGATCTGACAGCTGCTAACTATGGCTACACCTTC; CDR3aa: CSARDLTAANYGYTF
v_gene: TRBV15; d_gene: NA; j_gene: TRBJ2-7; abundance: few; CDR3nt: TGTGCCACCAGCGATCTTGATAGATACGAGCAGTACTTC; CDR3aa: CATSDLDRYEQYF
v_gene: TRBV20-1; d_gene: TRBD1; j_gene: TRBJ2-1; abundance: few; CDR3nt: TGCAGTGCTAGTGGTTCGGGACAGGGTGGGAATGAGCAGTTCTTC; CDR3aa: CSASGSGQGGNEQFF
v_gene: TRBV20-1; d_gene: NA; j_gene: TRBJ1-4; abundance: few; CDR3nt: TGCAGTGCTAGACACCGTTGGGAGGAAAAACTGTTTTTT; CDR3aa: CSARHRWEEKLFF
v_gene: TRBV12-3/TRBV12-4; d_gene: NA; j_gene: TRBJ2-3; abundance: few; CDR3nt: TGTGCCAGCACCTCCCGGGGCACAGATACGCAGTATTTT; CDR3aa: CASTSRGTDTQYF
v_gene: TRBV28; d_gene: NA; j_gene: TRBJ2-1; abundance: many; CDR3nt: TGTGCCAGTGGGGTAGCGTACAATGAGCAGTTCTTC; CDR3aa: CASGVAYNEQFF
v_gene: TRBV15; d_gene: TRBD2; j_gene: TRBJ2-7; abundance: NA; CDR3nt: TGTGCCACCAGCGGCCCGGGACTAGCCAACTACGAGCAGTACTTC; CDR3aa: CATSGPGLANYEQYF
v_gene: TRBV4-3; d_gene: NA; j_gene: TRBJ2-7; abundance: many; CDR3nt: TGCGCCAGCAGCCAAGATCCGAGGGGATACGAGCAGTACTTC; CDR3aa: CASSQDPRGYEQYF
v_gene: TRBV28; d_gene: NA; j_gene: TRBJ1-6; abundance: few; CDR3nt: TGTGCCAGCATTCATGAGGGGACACCGAATTCACCCCTCCACTTT; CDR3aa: CASIHEGTPNSPLHF
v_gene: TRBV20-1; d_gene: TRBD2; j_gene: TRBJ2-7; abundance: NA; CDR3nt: TGCAGTGCGGCCCGGAGCGGGAGTGGTTACGAGCAGTACTTC; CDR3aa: CSAARSGSGYEQYF
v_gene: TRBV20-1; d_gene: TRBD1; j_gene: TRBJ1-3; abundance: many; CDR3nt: TGCAGTGCTCGCGTTCGGACAGGGGGCCAAGACACCATATATTTT; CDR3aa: CSARVRTGGQDTIYF
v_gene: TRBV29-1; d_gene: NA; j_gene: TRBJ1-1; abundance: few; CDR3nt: TGCAGCATTAAGAGCCGCCCTATGGCCACTGAAGCTTTCTTT; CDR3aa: CSIKSRPMATEAFF
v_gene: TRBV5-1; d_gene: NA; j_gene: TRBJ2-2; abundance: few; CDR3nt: TGCGCCAGCAGCTCATTAGCGGCGAACACCGGGGAGCTGTTTTTT; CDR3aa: CASSSLAANTGELFF
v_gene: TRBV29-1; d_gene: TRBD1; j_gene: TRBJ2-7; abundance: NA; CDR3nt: TGCAGCCTCGGGACAGGGAACGGCGAGCAGTACTTC; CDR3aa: CSLGTGNGEQYF
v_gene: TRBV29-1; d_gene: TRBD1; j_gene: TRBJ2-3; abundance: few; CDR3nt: TGCAGCGTTGTCGGGACAGTAGCCACAGATACGCAGTATTTT; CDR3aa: CSVVGTVATDTQYF
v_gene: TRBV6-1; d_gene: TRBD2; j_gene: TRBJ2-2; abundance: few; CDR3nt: TGTGCCAGCAGTGAAAAGGGACTAGCGGGAGGACGCAACCTCAACACCGGGGAGCTGTTTTTT; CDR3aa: CASSEKGLAGGRNLNTGELFF
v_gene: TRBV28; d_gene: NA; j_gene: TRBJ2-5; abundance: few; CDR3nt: TGTGCCAGCACCCCACAGGGGGGGAGTTTTTCCCAGTACTTC; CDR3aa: CASTPQGGSFSQYF
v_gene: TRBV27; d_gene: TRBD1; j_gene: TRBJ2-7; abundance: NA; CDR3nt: TGTGCCAGCAGGAAACAGGGGCAGAACTCCTACGAGCAGTACTTC; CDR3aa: CASRKQGQNSYEQYF
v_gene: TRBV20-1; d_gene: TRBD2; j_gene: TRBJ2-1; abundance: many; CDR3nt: TGCAGTGCTAGCCCCACTAGCGGGAGAATTGGAAATGAGCAGTTCTTC; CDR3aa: CSASPTSGRIGNEQFF
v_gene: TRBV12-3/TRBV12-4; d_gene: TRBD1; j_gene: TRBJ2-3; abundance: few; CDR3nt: TGTGCCAGCACTCTGGGACAGGGAAGCACAGATACGCAGTATTTT; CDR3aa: CASTLGQGSTDTQYF